The 25 T cell receptor beta chains in this list originate from one sample, sequenced in a study of radiotherapy plus CTLA-4 blockade in lung cancer (dated by TCRdb to 2016 to 2018). The receptor library was made with the immunoSEQ multiplex PCR assay. TCRdb provides this immuneACCESS table in a form limited to in-frame rearrangements. Some clones are lacking; in checked studies, under half of them reflect an unresolved V gene, and why the rest are absent is not known. The sample has approximately 100,000 clones on record, around 86% of them singletons. The ten largest clonotypes hold nearly 3.5% of the sample. The sample was peripheral blood, taken from a patient treated with radiotherapy plus ipilimumab. Receptors were obtained from a human donor with non-small cell lung cancer who had a partial response to radiotherapy plus ipilimumab.

The chain uses TRBV18 and TRBJ2-7, with TRBD1 matching over 10 bases. Germline trimming cut 5 bases from V and 7 bases from J; bases unmatched to any gene: 11. The CDR3 sequence is 15 residues long. The germline V gene has CDR1 KGHSH and CDR2 LQKENI. The CDR3 DNA follows: TGTGCCAGCTCAGTTAGACAGGGGGCTGAGGATGAGCAGTACTTC. It specifies CASSVRQGAEDEQYF.

The chain joins TRBV5-1 to TRBJ1-1, with 7 bases lining up with TRBD1. The CDR3 runs 15 residues. J was trimmed by 1 base and V by 2 bases; bases with no gene match: 5. Germline V gene data show CDR1 as SGHRS and CDR2 as YFSETQ. The CDR3 loop is CASSLTGVRNTEAFF. CDR3 nucleotide sequence: TGCGCCAGCAGCTTAACAGGGGTTCGGAACACTGAAGCTTTCTTT.

V usage is TRBV7-8 and J usage is TRBJ2-1; possibly TRBD2 for D (6 bases). The germline gives CDR1 SGHVS, CDR2 FQNEAQ. V dropped 7 bases and J dropped 0 bases, with 13 bases sitting between them. The CDR3 contains 15 residues. The CDR3 DNA reads TGTGCCAGCACCTCTGGGGGGAGCTCCTACAATGAGCAGTTCTTC. It translates to CASTSGGSSYNEQFF. The variable domain in full, with the rest retrieved from reference TRBV7-8 and TRBJ2-1, is GAGVSQSPRYKVAKRGQDVALRCDPISGHVSLFWYQQALGQGPEFLTYFQNEAQLDKSGLPSDRFFAERPEGSVSTLKIQRTQQEDSAVYLCASTSGGSSYNEQFFGPGTRLTVL.

This chain connects TRBV28 to TRBJ2-3; 10 bases match TRBD2. CDR3 length: 15 residues. The V segment lost 8 bases and the J segment 4 bases; nucleotides outside the gene matches: 9. CDR1 is MDHEN, CDR2 SYDVKM, per germline. CDR3 residues: CASSISGRNPDTQYF. CDR3 coding DNA: TGTGCCAGCTCCATTAGCGGGAGGAACCCAGATACGCAGTATTTT.

The chain joins TRBV29-1 to TRBJ2-1; 9 bases align to TRBD1. This CDR3 spans 13 amino acids. Germline assignment: CDR1 SQVTM and CDR2 ANQGSEA. The V gene end was trimmed by 1 base and the J gene end by 5 bases; junction bases not matched to a gene: 0. CDR3 sequence (DNA): TGCAGCGTTGAAGGACAGGGGGACAATGAGCAGTTCTTC. Translated: CSVEGQGDNEQFF.

The rearrangement joins TRBV7-9 to TRBJ2-5; maybe TRBD1 (8 bases). The CDR3 covers 14 residues. Trimming left V 3 bases short and J 5 bases short, with 13 bases between. CDR1 and CDR2 from the germline V gene are SEHNR and FQNEAQ (reference sequence). In nucleotides, the CDR3 is TGTGCCAGCAGCTTCGGACAGGGAGGGGAGACCCAGTACTTC. Translating gives CASSFGQGGETQYF.

V is TRBV30 and J is TRBJ1-5; maybe TRBD1 (5 bases). The germline V gene has CDR1 GTSNPN and CDR2 SVGIG (reference sequence). V was shortened by 5 bases and J by 3 bases, with 17 bases between the two germline ends. The CDR3 runs 15 residues. The CDR3 DNA follows: TGTGCCTGGCTCACTCGCGGGGCAGACAATCAGCCCCAGCATTTT. This gives the protein CAWLTRGADNQPQHF.

The chain combines TRBV10-1 with TRBJ2-7; maybe TRBD1 (5 bases). The V gene lost 0 bases and the J gene lost 4 bases, with 16 bases spanning the gap. Looked up from germline, CDR1 is WNHNN and CDR2 is SYGVQD (reference sequence). The CDR3 is made up of 16 amino acids. For the CDR3, the DNA is TGCGCCAGCAGTGAGTCGTTTGGGGCAGGGATTTACGAGCAGTACTTC. The encoded protein is CASSESFGAGIYEQYF.

The V call is TRBV5-4, the J call TRBJ2-1; D gene uncertain. This CDR3 has 15 residues. The ends were cut back, 3 bases at V and 0 bases at J, with 10 bases in the middle. CDR1 is SGHNT, CDR2 YYREEE, per germline (reference sequence). DNA for the CDR3: TGTGCCAGCAGCTCTCCTCCCTTCTCCTACAATGAGCAGTTCTTC. This gives the protein CASSSPPFSYNEQFF.

CDR3 protein: CASNLGLGYNEQFF. CDR3 nucleotide sequence: TGTGCCAGCAACCTTGGACTAGGTTACAATGAGCAGTTCTTC. The chain joins TRBV6-5 to TRBJ2-1, with 7 bases that match TRBD2. Germline assignment: CDR1 MNHEY and CDR2 SVGAGI. The trim removed 7 bases at V and 4 bases at J, leaving 7 bases unmatched. CDR3 length equals 14 residues.

This clone occurred once. The chain is built from TRBV6-1 and TRBJ1-1, with D possibly matching TRBD1 (5 bases). Per germline, CDR1 MNHNS and CDR2 SASEGT. Trimming left V 4 bases short and J 1 base short, with 10 bases between. This CDR3 has 14 residues. This CDR3 reads CASSVLQGNTEAFF. Written as DNA, the CDR3 is TGTGCCAGCAGTGTTCTTCAGGGGAACACTGAAGCTTTCTTT.

The V gene is TRBV14, the J gene TRBJ2-5; 14 nucleotides line up with TRBD2. The CDR3 extends over 16 amino acids. The J segment lost 5 bases and the V segment lost 1 base, leaving 3 bases of the junction unmatched. The germline V gene encodes CDR1 SGHDN and CDR2 FVKESK. This CDR3 reads CASSQGLAGGEETQYF. CDR3 nucleotides: TGTGCCAGCAGCCAAGGACTAGCGGGAGGGGAGGAGACCCAGTACTTC.

The V gene is TRBV29-1, the J gene TRBJ1-2; tentatively, D is TRBD1 (5 bases). With 4 bases removed from V and 2 bases from J, the gap between germline ends came to 17 bases. Looked up from germline, CDR1 is SQVTM and CDR2 is ANQGSEA. The CDR3 has 15 amino acids. Here the CDR3 reads CSVGGGVGRNYGYTF. The CDR3 bases are TGCAGCGTTGGGGGGGGAGTGGGGAGGAACTATGGCTACACCTTC.

The rearrangement uses TRBV12-5 and TRBJ2-1; D might be TRBD2 (7 bases). The V gene's germline CDR1 is LGHNT and CDR2 FRNRAP. The ends were cut back, 5 bases at V and 3 bases at J, with 17 bases in the middle. This CDR3 is 16 amino acids long. DNA of the CDR3: TGTGCTAGTGGTCCCTCGGGGGGCCTCCTCTACAATGAGCAGTTCTTC. Its protein is CASGPSGGLLYNEQFF. The full variable domain, completed using reference TRBV12-5 and TRBJ2-1, is DARVTQTPRHKVTEMGQEVTMRCQPILGHNTVFWYRQTMMQGLELLAYFRNRAPLDDSGMPKDRFSAEMPDATLATLKIQPSEPRDSAVYFCASGPSGGLLYNEQFFGPGTRLTVL.

This clone was recorded a few times. The chain uses TRBV27 and TRBJ2-1; 9 bases line up with TRBD2. CDR3 size: 19 residues. The junction had 16 bases not matched to a gene; V was cut back by 6 bases and J by 1 base. Germline CDR1 is MNHEY and CDR2 is SMNVEV (reference sequence). The CDR3 here is CASSFRTSARVGSYNEQFF. The CDR3 nucleotides are TGTGCCAGCAGCTTTAGGACTAGCGCAAGGGTTGGGTCCTACAATGAGCAGTTCTTC.

J is TRBJ2-7 and V is TRBV11-3, with 10 bases lining up with TRBD2. Germline V gives CDR1 SGHNT, CDR2 YENEEA. The CDR3 has 15 amino acids. After removal of 5 bases from V and 3 bases from J, the junction contained 7 bases not matched to a gene. The CDR3 nucleotides are TGTGCCAGCAGCCATGGGACTAGCGTCAACTACGAGCAGTACTTC. Its protein is CASSHGTSVNYEQYF.

The chain uses TRBV5-1 and TRBJ1-1; D is unclear. From germline, CDR1 is SGHRS and CDR2 YFSETQ. The CDR3 is made up of 15 amino acids. Trimming took off 0 bases at V and 1 base at J, with 10 bases between the two ends. Here the CDR3 reads CASSLGAQPNTEAFF. DNA of the CDR3: TGCGCCAGCAGCTTGGGAGCACAGCCGAACACTGAAGCTTTCTTT.

This clone occurred once. The chain carries TRBV27 and TRBJ2-7; 7 bases line up with TRBD2. Germline V gene lookup returns CDR1 MNHEY and CDR2 SMNVEV (reference sequence). There are 15 residues in the CDR3. After removal of 0 bases from V and 5 bases from J, the junction contained 7 bases not matched to a gene. The CDR3 protein is CASSLSGEGYNEQYF. The CDR3 nucleotides read TGTGCCAGCAGTTTATCGGGGGAGGGGTACAACGAGCAGTACTTC.

The chain joins TRBV5-1 to TRBJ2-5, with TRBD2 identical over 9 bases. The CDR3 contains 15 residues. Germline-derived CDR1 and CDR2 are SGHRS and YFSETQ. With 2 bases clipped from V and 1 base from J, the junction kept 3 bases outside the gene matches. The CDR3 nucleotides are TGCGCCAGCAGCTTCACAGCGGGAGGCCAAGAGACCCAGTACTTC. Translating gives CASSFTAGGQETQYF.

The chain employs TRBV7-2 and TRBJ2-1; possible D gene TRBD1, 8 bases. CDR1 and CDR2 from the germline V gene are SGHTA and FQGNSA. CDR3 size: 14 residues. Between the trimmed V and J ends, which lost 5 bases and 7 bases, there was a span of 15 bases. For the CDR3, the DNA is TGTGCCAGCAGCCCTGGACAGGGAGGGAATGAGCAGTTCTTC. Protein: CASSPGQGGNEQFF. Variable domain in full (rest from reference TRBV7-2 and TRBJ2-1): GAGVSQSPSNKVTEKGKDVELRCDPISGHTALYWYRQSLGQGLEFLIYFQGNSAPDKSGLPSDRFSAERTGGSVSTLTIQRTQQEDSAVYLCASSPGQGGNEQFFGPGTRLTVL.

This clone was seen once. V and J are TRBV5-4 and TRBJ1-3; possibly TRBD1 for D (6 bases). Germline V gene data show CDR1 as SGHNT and CDR2 as YYREEE (reference sequence). The CDR3 is 15 amino acids. The V end lost 1 base, the J end lost 2 bases, and 10 bases lay between the germline ends. This chain's CDR3 is CASSLPGAAGNTIYF. In nucleotides, the CDR3 is TGTGCCAGCAGCTTGCCAGGGGCGGCTGGAAACACCATATATTTT.

This clone has just a few counts. The genes are TRBV2 and TRBJ2-5; 12 bases line up with TRBD2. Germline lookup yields CDR1 SNHLY and CDR2 FYNNEI. The CDR3 extends over 14 amino acids. Trimming cost V 6 bases and J 2 bases; bases outside gene matches: 1. CDR3 DNA sequence: TGTGCCAGCAGAGGGACTAGCGGGCAAGAGACCCAGTACTTC. Translating gives CASRGTSGQETQYF.

This clone was counted only a few times. The chain recombines TRBV7-8 with TRBJ1-1; 7 bases map to TRBD1. Germline CDR1 reads SGHVS; CDR2 reads FQNEAQ. The CDR3 is 13 residues long. J was trimmed by 5 bases and V by 5 bases; bases with no gene match: 5. In DNA form, the CDR3 reads TGTGCCAGCAGCCGACAGGGAAGGACTGAAGCTTTCTTT. Its protein is CASSRQGRTEAFF.

The chain carries TRBV28 and TRBJ2-3; D is ambiguous. The CDR3 consists of 12 residues. The germline CDR1 and CDR2 sequences are MDHEN and SYDVKM. V gave up 9 bases and J gave up 5 bases, with 12 bases separating them. CDR3 residues: CASRLDLDTQYF. CDR3 coding DNA: TGTGCCAGTCGCTTAGATTTAGATACGCAGTATTTT.

This chain links TRBV11-2 with TRBJ2-2, with 11 nucleotides matching TRBD1. The germline CDR1 and CDR2 sequences are SGHAT and FQNNGV. V was pared by 5 bases and J by 5 bases, with 7 bases of the junction left unmatched. The CDR3 length is 16 residues. In DNA, the CDR3 is TGTGCCAGCAGCGAAGGGGGACAGGGGGTGACCGGGGAGCTGTTTTTT. Protein sequence: CASSEGGQGVTGELFF.